The sequence of this T cell receptor beta chain was determined in a study of T cell repertoires in cytomegalovirus infection. About the study: Used in the study were CMV epitopes, some recently identified and HLA-C-restricted, others well-studied and HLA-B-restricted. Public TCR beta signatures indicated both CMV infection and matching HLA type.

Germline-derived CDR1 and CDR2 are SGHTA and FQGNSA. The CDR3 runs 13 residues. With 2 bases removed from V and 6 bases from J, the gap between germline ends came to 10 bases. TCRdb redid the calling of the reads with MiXCR, one entry per CDR3 protein. Of about half a million distinct CDR3 sequences listed, roughly a third are singletons. As to this clonotype: Its matching antigen is unknown.

General study points: Identification of carriers of CMV plus the relevant HLA was achieved through cumulative public TCR beta family frequency. In two of eight donors, the top clonotype was HLA-C-restricted CMV-specific.

The sequencing used cultured PBMCs, collected from culture after CMV antigen stimulation. This receptor was taken from a human donor in good health (CMV status not recorded). Some clones in this sample may be carry-over from other donors' samples. The chain recombines TRBV7-2 with TRBJ1-2; D uncertain. The CDR3 DNA is TGTGCCAGCAGCTTACAGCGGATAGATGGCTACACCTTC. Encoded protein: CASSLQRIDGYTF. The full variable domain, rest sourced from reference TRBV7-2 and TRBJ1-2, is GAGVSQSPSNKVTEKGKDVELRCDPISGHTALYWYRQSLGQGLEFLIYFQGNSAPDKSGLPSDRFSAERTGGSVSTLTIQRTQQEDSAVYLCASSLQRIDGYTFGSGTRLTVV.